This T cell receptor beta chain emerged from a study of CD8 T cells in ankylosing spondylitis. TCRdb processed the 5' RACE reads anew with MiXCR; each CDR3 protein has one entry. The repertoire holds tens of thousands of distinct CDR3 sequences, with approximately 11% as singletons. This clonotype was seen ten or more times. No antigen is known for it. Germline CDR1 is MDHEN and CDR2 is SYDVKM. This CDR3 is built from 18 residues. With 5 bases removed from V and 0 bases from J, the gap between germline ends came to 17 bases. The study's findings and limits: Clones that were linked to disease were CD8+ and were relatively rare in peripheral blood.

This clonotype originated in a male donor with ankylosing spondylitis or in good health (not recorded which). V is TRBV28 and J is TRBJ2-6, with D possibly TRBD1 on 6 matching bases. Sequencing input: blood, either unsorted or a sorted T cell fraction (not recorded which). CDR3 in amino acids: CASSPLRVGGSGANVLTF. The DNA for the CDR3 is TGTGCCAGCAGTCCACTCAGGGTAGGGGGCTCTGGGGCCAACGTCCTGACTTTC.